The next 28 T cell receptor beta chains were all read from a single sample in a study of T cells in Graves' hyperthyroidism and ophthalmopathy. RNA transcripts served as the template for amplifying TCR beta CDR3 regions. Researchers ran a first-round RT-PCR on the TCR CDR3 using the HTBI primer set. MiXCR, run by TCRdb on the multiplex PCR reads, gives a single entry per CDR3 protein. The data hold about 540,000 distinct CDR3 sequences, with about half observed a single time. The source material was peripheral blood or thyroid tissue (not recorded which). These receptors were taken from a woman between 18 and 30 years old with Graves' hyperthyroidism.

V is TRBV27 and J is TRBJ1-6; no reliable D call. The length of the CDR3 is 18 residues. The germline gives CDR1 MNHEY, CDR2 SMNVEV (reference sequence). V was cut by 0 bases and J by 7 bases, with 19 bases left in between. The CDR3 spells CASSLSRIFTDENSPLHF. For the CDR3, the DNA is TGTGCCAGCAGTTTATCCCGTATCTTCACGGACGAGAATTCACCCCTCCACTTT.

This clonotype showed up many times. The rearrangement uses TRBV2 and TRBJ1-2, with 8 bases lining up with TRBD1. In germline, CDR1 is SNHLY, CDR2 FYNNEI. V trimming: 4 bases; J trimming: 2 bases; junction bases outside the gene matches: 6. The CDR3 extends over 15 amino acids. The CDR3 sequence: CASSATGGGNYGYTF. CDR3 in DNA: TGTGCCAGCAGTGCAACAGGGGGTGGAAACTATGGCTACACCTTC.

The chain has TRBV29-1 and TRBJ2-5; D possibly corresponds to TRBD1 (6 bases). CDR1 and CDR2 (germline): SQVTM, ANQGSEA. With 5 bases removed from V and 2 bases from J, the gap between germline ends came to 12 bases. This CDR3 spans 13 amino acids. The CDR3 loop is CSVTTGQQETQYF. Here the CDR3 DNA reads TGCAGCGTTACAACCGGACAGCAAGAGACCCAGTACTTC.

J is TRBJ2-5 and V is TRBV20-1, with D perhaps matching TRBD1 (6 bases). This CDR3 region has 16 residues. The germline CDR1 and CDR2 sequences are DFQATT and SNEGSKA (reference sequence). The V end lost 0 bases, the J end lost 3 bases, and 17 bases lay between the germline ends. For the CDR3, the DNA is TGCAGTGCTAGAGATCTTGGGACATCCCTTAAAGAGACCCAGTACTTC. Translation: CSARDLGTSLKETQYF.

The CDR3 spells CASRRVGGLIPTEAFF. CDR3 DNA: TGTGCCAGCAGACGGGTTGGGGGACTCATCCCCACTGAAGCTTTCTTT. The chain uses TRBV7-3 and TRBJ1-1; tentative D call: TRBD1 (5 bases). Trimming removed 6 bases from V and 4 bases from J, with 21 bases in between. The germline V gene encodes CDR1 SGHTA and CDR2 FQGTGA. This CDR3 is 16 amino acids long.

This clonotype was seen a handful of times. V is TRBV9 and J is TRBJ1-5; tentatively, D is TRBD1 (5 bases). Germline V lookup: CDR1 SGDLS, CDR2 YYNGEE. The V end lost 4 bases, the J end lost 2 bases, and 13 bases lay between the germline ends. The CDR3 length is 15 residues. Here the CDR3 DNA reads TGTGCCAGCAGCCCCTGGGGGGATGGCAATCAGCCCCAGCATTTT. Translating gives CASSPWGDGNQPQHF. The full variable domain, in which reference TRBV9 and TRBJ1-5 provide the parts outside the CDR3, is DSGVTQTPKHLITATGQRVTLRCSPRSGDLSVYWYQQSLDQGLQFLIQYYNGEERAKGNILERFSAQQFPDLHSELNLSSLELGDSALYFCASSPWGDGNQPQHFGDGTRLSIL.

This clonotype appeared many times. The V gene is TRBV5-1, the J gene TRBJ1-5; D might be TRBD1 (6 bases). Germline CDR1 is SGHRS and CDR2 is YFSETQ. The CDR3 has 14 amino acids. With 4 bases removed from V and 3 bases from J, the gap between germline ends came to 11 bases. The CDR3 sequence is CASSPGQNNQPQHF. CDR3 coding DNA: TGCGCCAGCAGCCCCGGACAGAACAATCAGCCCCAGCATTTT.

This sequence joins TRBV15 and TRBJ1-5, with D possibly matching TRBD1 (5 bases). Per germline, CDR1 LNHNV and CDR2 YYDKDF (reference sequence). This CDR3 spans 16 amino acids. Deletions cut 0 bases from V and 0 bases from J, with 9 bases between. CDR3 in amino acids: CATSRDGGYSNQPQHF. DNA for the CDR3: TGTGCCACCAGCAGAGATGGGGGATATAGCAATCAGCCCCAGCATTTT. Full variable domain (remainder filled in from reference TRBV15 and TRBJ1-5): DAMVIQNPRYQVTQFGKPVTLSCSQTLNHNVMYWYQQKSSQAPKLLFHYYDKDFNNEADTPDNFQSRRPNTSFCFLDIRSPGLGDTAMYLCATSRDGGYSNQPQHFGDGTRLSIL.

A note on this clonotype: This could be a read error, since a much larger clone is one nucleotide away. The V call is TRBV7-6, the J call TRBJ2-5, with D unresolved. Trimming took 5 bases from V and 1 from J, leaving 11 bases between them. Germline CDR1 is SGHVS and CDR2 is FNYEAQ. CDR3 length equals 14 residues. The CDR3 coding sequence is TGTGCCAGCAGCGTAGGCCAGTTCCAAGAGACCCAGTACTTC. Encoded protein: CASSVGQFQETQYF.

The J gene is TRBJ2-2, the V gene TRBV12-3 or TRBV12-4; D unresolved. Trimming stripped 1 base from V and 4 bases from J, with 10 bases between. This CDR3 has 15 amino acids. The DNA for the CDR3 is TGTGCCAGCAGTTTAGACAACCACCTCACCGGGGAGCTGTTTTTT. Translating gives CASSLDNHLTGELFF.

J is TRBJ2-2 and V is TRBV2; D might be TRBD1 (5 bases). Germline V gives CDR1 SNHLY, CDR2 FYNNEI. V was cut by 6 bases and J by 4 bases, with 12 bases left in between. The CDR3 contains 14 residues. CDR3 region: CASRDQGFTGELFF. The CDR3 DNA sequence: TGTGCCAGCAGGGACCAGGGCTTCACCGGGGAGCTGTTTTTT.

Turning to this clonotype: A much larger clone is a single base away; this may be a read error. This rearrangement joins TRBV13 to TRBJ1-1; no definite D call. Germline V gene lookup returns CDR1 PRHDT and CDR2 FYEKMQ (reference sequence). The CDR3 has 13 residues. V lost 9 bases and J lost 5, with 16 bases in between. CDR3 nucleotides: TGTGCCAGGAGCACCGGCTGGAGAACTGAAGCTTTCTTT. Its translation is CARSTGWRTEAFF.

The chain combines TRBV19 with TRBJ2-2, with 10 bases that match TRBD2. V dropped 9 bases and J dropped 11; count of bases not matched to a gene: 15. Germline V gene sequence: CDR1 LNHDA, CDR2 SQIVND (reference sequence). The CDR3 has 15 residues. CDR3 in amino acids: CASSPGLARAGELFF. The DNA of the CDR3 is TGTGCCAGCAGCCCGGGACTAGCGAGAGCGGGAGAGCTGTTTTTT.

With regard to this clonotype: This may stem from a read error, because a much larger clone lies one nucleotide away. This chain joins TRBV14 and TRBJ1-1, with D hard to call. Germline V gene data show CDR1 as SGHDN and CDR2 as FVKESK. The CDR3 length is 13 residues. CDR3 in amino acids: CVSSQDLDTEAFF. The CDR3 DNA reads as TGTGTCAGCAGCCAAGATTTGGACACTGAAGCTTTCTTT.

In this sample, this clonotype turned up many times. This chain connects TRBV7-2 to TRBJ2-2; tentatively, D is TRBD2 (6 bases). Trimming took off 5 bases at V and 5 bases at J, with 18 bases between the two ends. The CDR3 runs to 16 residues. In germline, CDR1 is SGHTA, CDR2 FQGNSA. CDR3 region: CASSLNPGEETGELFF. As DNA, the CDR3 is TGTGCCAGCAGCCTCAACCCGGGAGAAGAGACCGGGGAGCTGTTTTTT.

On this clonotype itself: A clone one base away is much larger, so this may be a read error. The CDR3 does not end in the conserved phenylalanine or tryptophan, so this is likely a read error. The CDR3 sequence: CASSLSGDPSGYTL. The CDR3 DNA follows: TGTGCCAGCAGCTTATCTGGGGACCCAAGCGGCTACACCCTC. The genes are TRBV12-3 or TRBV12-4 and TRBJ1-2, with a possible D match to TRBD1 (5 bases). Between the trimmed V and J ends, which lost 6 bases and 8 bases, there was a span of 19 bases. This CDR3 is 14 amino acids long.

This chain uses TRBV7-2 with TRBJ2-5; the match to TRBD2 covers 13 bases. This CDR3 is 15 amino acids long. V shed 4 bases and J 10 bases; nucleotides not matched to a gene: 9. Germline V gives CDR1 SGHTA, CDR2 FQGNSA. In DNA, the CDR3 is TGTGCCAGCAGCTCCAGACTAGCGGGGGGCGCGTACCAGTACTTC. This translates into CASSSRLAGGAYQYF.

The sample holds many counts of this clonotype. The rearrangement uses TRBV5-8 and TRBJ1-4; no clear D. Looked up from germline, CDR1 is SGHTS and CDR2 is YDEGEE. The CDR3 runs to 13 residues. V dropped 2 bases and J dropped 7 bases, with 9 bases sitting between them. For the CDR3, the DNA is TGTGCCAGCAGCTTCGTCCCAAGTGAAAAACTGTTTTTT. It codes for CASSFVPSEKLFF. The variable domain in full, completed from reference TRBV5-8 and TRBJ1-4, reads EAGVTQSPTHLIKTRGQQATLRCSPISGHTSVYWYQQALGLGLQFLLWYDEGEERNRGNFPPRFSGRQFPNYSSELNVNALELEDSALYLCASSFVPSEKLFFGSGTQLSVL.

This clonotype was seen ten or more times. The chain employs TRBV10-2 and TRBJ2-3; possibly TRBD1 or TRBD2 for D (5 bases each). CDR1 is WSHSY, CDR2 SAAADI, per germline. V lost 6 bases, J lost 1 base, and 14 bases lay in between. This CDR3 has 15 amino acids. CDR3 amino acids: CASSDFGGRTDTQYF. The CDR3 bases are TGCGCCAGCAGCGACTTTGGGGGACGCACAGATACGCAGTATTTT.

This clonotype occurred many times. This sequence joins TRBV15 and TRBJ1-4; unclear D gene. This CDR3 is 12 amino acids long. The V end lost 3 bases, the J end lost 8 bases, and 7 bases lay between the germline ends. Germline values: CDR1 LNHNV, CDR2 YYDKDF (reference sequence). CDR3 loop: CATSRPGEKLFF. The CDR3 bases are TGTGCCACCAGCAGGCCGGGGGAAAAACTGTTTTTT.

There are many counts of this clonotype. The chain joins TRBV30 to TRBJ1-6; no clear D. With 5 bases removed from V and 8 bases from J, the gap between germline ends came to 13 bases. This CDR3 is 13 amino acids long. Germline CDR1 GTSNPN, CDR2 SVGIG (reference sequence). CDR3 sequence reads: CAWRTDYYSPLHF. The CDR3 region has the DNA TGTGCCTGGCGGACGGACTACTATTCACCCCTCCACTTT.

In this sample, this clonotype turned up many times. The chain is built from TRBV28 and TRBJ2-6; no reliable D call. The CDR3 covers 15 residues. Germline V gene sequence: CDR1 MDHEN, CDR2 SYDVKM. V was shortened by 5 bases and J by 1 base, with 9 bases between the two germline ends. CDR3 nucleotide sequence: TGTGCCAGCAGTCCTGATAGTTCTGGGGCCAACGTCCTGACTTTC. Encoded protein: CASSPDSSGANVLTF.

Concerning this clonotype: A much larger clone lies a single base off, so this may be a read error. The V and J genes are TRBV12-3 or TRBV12-4 and TRBJ2-5, with D unresolved. This CDR3 spans 12 amino acids. The CDR3 nucleotides read TGTGCCAGCAGTTGGGAAGAAGAGGCCCAGTACTTC. Translated, it gives CASSWEEEAQYF.

This clonotype has a count of ten or more. V usage is TRBV7-2 and J usage is TRBJ2-2, with D unclear. This CDR3 comprises 15 residues. Per the germline V gene, CDR1 is SGHTA and CDR2 is FQGNSA. V was shortened by 5 bases and J by 5 bases, with 15 bases between the two germline ends. The CDR3 spells CASSVHRVPTGELFF. DNA for the CDR3: TGTGCCAGCAGCGTACATAGAGTGCCGACCGGGGAGCTGTTTTTT. The entire variable domain, with the rest obtained from reference TRBV7-2 and TRBJ2-2, is as follows: GAGVSQSPSNKVTEKGKDVELRCDPISGHTALYWYRQSLGQGLEFLIYFQGNSAPDKSGLPSDRFSAERTGGSVSTLTIQRTQQEDSAVYLCASSVHRVPTGELFFGEGSRLTVL.

The rearrangement links TRBV20-1 to TRBJ1-4; D uncertain. V was trimmed by 3 bases and J by 3 bases, leaving 20 bases between them. CDR3 size: 17 residues. From germline, CDR1 is DFQATT and CDR2 SNEGSKA (reference sequence). The CDR3 sequence: CSARGEGDTEANEKLFF. As DNA, the CDR3 is TGCAGTGCTAGGGGCGAAGGAGACACTGAAGCTAATGAAAAACTGTTTTTT.

This clonotype was recorded at least ten times. This chain links TRBV5-1 with TRBJ1-2, with 8 bases lining up with TRBD1. The CDR3 extends over 15 amino acids. V lost 4 bases and J lost 5; bases outside the gene matches: 10. Germline V gene sequence: CDR1 SGHRS, CDR2 YFSETQ. The CDR3 spells CASSPSDRGDYGYTF. In nucleotides, the CDR3 is TGCGCCAGCAGCCCGAGCGACAGGGGAGATTATGGCTACACCTTC.

The table lists this clonotype with many counts. V and J are TRBV30 and TRBJ1-1; D is undetermined. Germline assignment: CDR1 GTSNPN and CDR2 SVGIG (reference sequence). The CDR3 runs 12 residues. V was pared by 3 bases and J by 1 base, with 6 bases between. DNA for the CDR3: TGTGCCTGGAGGAGGTGGAACACTGAAGCTTTCTTT. Amino acid sequence: CAWRRWNTEAFF.

This clonotype was counted ten times or more. V gene TRBV6-1 combines with J gene TRBJ2-7; 8 bases map to TRBD1. The CDR3 has 11 amino acids. V shed 10 bases, J shed 5 bases, and the junction held 4 bases outside the gene matches. Germline CDR1 reads MNHNS; CDR2 reads SASEGT. As DNA, the CDR3 is TGTGCCACCGGACAGGGTCACGAGCAGTACTTC. It yields the protein CATGQGHEQYF.